A single sample is the source of the 23 T cell receptor beta chains below, sequenced in a study of blood T cells in healthy people across ages (dated by TCRdb to between 2014 and 2017). Library generation was performed with 5' RACE. Reads for this sample came from an Illumina HiSeq 2500. A second PCR of 7 to 11 cycles was run with a J-beta primer mix and a sample-barcoded 5' primer. TCRdb reprocessed the public reads (quality trimming at Q25 with fastp, clone calling with MiXCR) and kept in-frame beta chains. CDR3 protein duplicates are merged, each entry listing the most common genes and DNA. The sample records 650,000 to 1,000,000 distinct CDR3 sequences, about 45% of which are singletons. Less than 20% of the sample belongs to the ten largest clones. Sequencing was done on a sample of blood. The receptors come from a man older than 75 in good health.

There are a few counts of this clonotype. The chain employs TRBV19 and TRBJ2-1, with TRBD2 matching over 10 bases. The CDR3 runs 13 residues. Germline assignment: CDR1 LNHDA and CDR2 SQIVND (reference sequence). J was trimmed by 9 bases and V by 5 bases; bases with no gene match: 4. CDR3 amino acids: CASSAGLAAEQFF. The CDR3 DNA sequence: TGTGCCAGTAGTGCCGGACTAGCGGCTGAGCAGTTCTTC.

In this sample, this clonotype turned up a few times. J is TRBJ2-7 and V is TRBV7-2; a weak D match, TRBD2 (5 bases). CDR1 and CDR2 from the germline V gene are SGHTA and FQGNSA. The CDR3 extends over 14 amino acids. Trimming removed 4 bases from V and 2 bases from J, with 12 bases in between. The CDR3, as DNA: TGTGCCAGCAGCTCAGCGGAAAAGGCCTACGAGCAGTACTTC. This gives the protein CASSSAEKAYEQYF.

This clonotype was seen only a few times. This chain joins TRBV18 and TRBJ2-1, with 7 bases aligning to TRBD2. Germline V lookup: CDR1 KGHSH, CDR2 LQKENI. V shed 3 bases, J shed 4 bases, and the junction held 6 bases outside the gene matches. The CDR3 sequence is 15 residues long. Here the CDR3 DNA reads TGTGCCAGCTCACCGAGCGGGGACCAATACAATGAGCAGTTCTTC. Encoded protein: CASSPSGDQYNEQFF.

V gene TRBV5-1 combines with J gene TRBJ2-1, with 7 bases aligning to TRBD1. The junction had 3 bases not matched to a gene; V was cut back by 0 bases and J by 9 bases. Germline V lookup: CDR1 SGHRS, CDR2 YFSETQ. This CDR3 has 13 amino acids. CDR3 amino acids: CASSLGGQREQFF. CDR3 coding DNA: TGCGCCAGCAGCTTGGGGGGACAGCGTGAGCAGTTCTTC. Filled out from reference TRBV5-1 and TRBJ2-1, the complete variable domain reads KAGVTQTPRYLIKTRGQQVTLSCSPISGHRSVSWYQQTPGQGLQFLFEYFSETQRNKGNFPGRFSGRQFSNSRSEMNVSTLELGDSALYLCASSLGGQREQFFGPGTRLTVL.

This clonotype was seen more than once but under ten times. The J gene is TRBJ2-1, the V gene TRBV24-1, with 9 bases that match TRBD2. J was trimmed by 3 bases and V by 4 bases; bases with no gene match: 6. Germline loops: CDR1 KGHDR, CDR2 SFDVKD. The CDR3 is made up of 16 amino acids. CDR3 protein: CATSDSSGRIYNEQFF. DNA of the CDR3: TGTGCCACCAGTGACTCCAGCGGGAGGATCTACAATGAGCAGTTCTTC.

A note on this clonotype: A much larger clone differs by one base, so this may be a read error. The J gene is TRBJ2-5, the V gene TRBV2; 14 bases agree with TRBD2. Germline CDR1 SNHLY, CDR2 FYNNEI. V was pared by 6 bases and J by 11 bases, with 17 bases of the junction left unmatched. The CDR3 runs to 17 residues. CDR3 region: CASSAGTSGSTYNEQYF. In DNA, the CDR3 is TGTGCCAGCAGCGCCGGGACTAGCGGGAGCACCTACAATGAGCAGTACTTC.

There are many counts of this clonotype. The chain couples TRBV6-5 to TRBJ2-7; 7 bases agree with TRBD1. Trimming removed 5 bases from V and 1 base from J; junction bases left unmatched: 8. The CDR3 runs 15 residues. Germline V gene sequence: CDR1 MNHEY, CDR2 SVGAGI. The chain's CDR3 is CASSLSRQGSYEQYF. The CDR3 bases are TGTGCCAGCAGTCTTTCCAGACAGGGATCCTACGAGCAGTACTTC.

This clonotype turned up a few times. The chain joins TRBV25-1 to TRBJ2-5; D uncertain. Trimming took 7 bases from V and 4 from J, leaving 7 bases between them. The CDR3 runs to 11 residues. Looked up from germline, CDR1 is MGHDK and CDR2 is SYGVNS. CDR3 sequence (DNA): TGTGCCAGCAACCTCCTAGAGACCCAGTACTTC. It yields the protein CASNLLETQYF. The full variable domain, its missing parts supplied by reference TRBV25-1 and TRBJ2-5, is EADIYQTPRYLVIGTGKKITLECSQTMGHDKMYWYQQDPGMELHLIHYSYGVNSTEKGDLSSESTVSRIRTEHFPLTLESARPSHTSQYLCASNLLETQYFGPGTRLLVL.

The chain is built from TRBV7-2 and TRBJ1-1; D not certain. The CDR3 is made up of 13 amino acids. V lost 1 base and J 4 bases, leaving 7 bases between the germline ends. CDR1 and CDR2 (germline): SGHTA, FQGNSA. The CDR3 reads CASSLVGTTEAFF. CDR3 nucleotides: TGTGCCAGCAGCTTAGTCGGTACCACTGAAGCTTTCTTT. Full variable domain (rest looked up from reference TRBV7-2 and TRBJ1-1): GAGVSQSPSNKVTEKGKDVELRCDPISGHTALYWYRQSLGQGLEFLIYFQGNSAPDKSGLPSDRFSAERTGGSVSTLTIQRTQQEDSAVYLCASSLVGTTEAFFGQGTRLTVV.

The sample holds a few counts of this clonotype. The CDR3 bases are TGTGCCAGCACTCCGGGACCCCGCTACGAGCAGTACTTC. Protein: CASTPGPRYEQYF. This chain uses TRBV28 with TRBJ2-7; D may correspond to TRBD1 or TRBD2 (5 bases each). CDR1 MDHEN and CDR2 SYDVKM come from the germline V gene. There are 13 residues in the CDR3. V gave up 7 bases and J gave up 3 bases, with 13 bases separating them.

This clonotype was detected only a few times. The chain combines TRBV5-4 with TRBJ1-2, with unresolved D. This CDR3 is 13 amino acids long. The ends were cut back, 3 bases at V and 4 bases at J, with 10 bases in the middle. The germline gives CDR1 SGHNT, CDR2 YYREEE (reference sequence). This chain's CDR3 is CASSSPSGYGYTF. The CDR3 DNA reads as TGTGCCAGCAGCTCCCCTTCCGGCTATGGCTACACCTTC. The full variable domain, in which reference TRBV5-4 and TRBJ1-2 provide the parts outside the CDR3, is ETGVTQSPTHLIKTRGQQVTLRCSSQSGHNTVSWYQQALGQGPQFIFQYYREEENGRGNFPPRFSGLQFPNYSSELNVNALELDDSALYLCASSSPSGYGYTFGSGTRLTVV.

This clonotype was detected only a few times. The CDR3 nucleotides read TGTGCCAGCAGTTTTGGAAGTAAGCAGTTCTTC. Protein: CASSFGSKQFF. V is TRBV28 and J is TRBJ2-1; D remains ambiguous. V was shortened by 3 bases and J by 11 bases, with 8 bases between the two germline ends. CDR1 and CDR2 (germline): MDHEN, SYDVKM. The CDR3 is made up of 11 amino acids.

The chain is built from TRBV7-2 and TRBJ2-7; D is undetermined. This CDR3 is 16 amino acids long. V lost 1 base, J lost 1 base, and 14 bases lay in between. Germline CDR1 SGHTA, CDR2 FQGNSA. CDR3 region: CASSLERVVGSYEQYF. The CDR3 region has the DNA TGTGCCAGCAGCTTAGAAAGGGTGGTGGGATCCTACGAGCAGTACTTC.

This chain uses TRBV11-2 with TRBJ2-3, with 7 bases lining up with TRBD2. Germline trimming cut 2 bases from V and 1 base from J; bases unmatched to any gene: 6. The CDR3 is made up of 16 amino acids. The germline V gene encodes CDR1 SGHAT and CDR2 FQNNGV. The CDR3 bases are TGTGCCAGCAGCTTAAGCCGGGACTATCGCACAGATACGCAGTATTTT. This sequence encodes CASSLSRDYRTDTQYF.

The CDR3 is CASSAPGLAGGTGQFF. The CDR3 DNA is TGTGCCAGCAGTGCTCCGGGACTAGCAGGGGGGACTGGGCAGTTCTTC. This chain joins TRBV2 and TRBJ2-1, with 9 nucleotides matching TRBD2. Germline V CDR1 and CDR2: SNHLY, FYNNEI. The CDR3 extends over 16 amino acids. Trimming removed 4 bases from V and 12 bases from J; junction bases left unmatched: 16.

This chain joins TRBV6-5 and TRBJ2-1; 8 nucleotides align to TRBD2. This CDR3 is 17 amino acids long. Germline CDR1 MNHEY, CDR2 SVGAGI. V shed 0 bases and J 3 bases; nucleotides not matched to a gene: 7. The CDR3 sequence: CASSYSPLSGVYNEQFF. The CDR3 nucleotides are TGTGCCAGCAGTTACTCACCCCTTAGCGGGGTCTACAATGAGCAGTTCTTC.

The rearrangement links TRBV4-2 to TRBJ1-1; tentative D call: TRBD1 (5 bases). Germline-derived CDR1 and CDR2 are LGHNA and YNFKEQ. The length of the CDR3 is 13 residues. V gave up 4 bases and J gave up 6 bases, with 12 bases separating them. CDR3 sequence (DNA): TGTGCCAGCAGCCGGAAAGGGGACGCTGAAGCTTTCTTT. Translating gives CASSRKGDAEAFF.

CDR3: CASSQQTGTGYGYTF. CDR3 coding DNA: TGTGCCAGCAGCCAGCAAACCGGGACAGGGTATGGCTACACCTTC. The chain employs TRBV9 and TRBJ1-2, with 9 bases fitting TRBD1. V was pared by 4 bases and J by 5 bases, with 9 bases of the junction left unmatched. The CDR3 runs to 15 residues. Germline loops: CDR1 SGDLS, CDR2 YYNGEE.

The gene calls are TRBV3-1 and TRBJ2-5, with D possibly TRBD2 on 6 matching bases. Germline-derived CDR1 and CDR2 are LGHDT and YNNKEL (reference sequence). Trimming stripped 3 bases from V and 1 base from J, with 9 bases between. This CDR3 region has 14 residues. In DNA, the CDR3 is TGTGCCAGCAGCCACAATAGCGGCCAAGAGACCCAGTACTTC. The encoded protein is CASSHNSGQETQYF.

The count of this clonotype is one. V and J are TRBV27 and TRBJ2-3; D gene unclear. This CDR3 has 14 amino acids. Trimming removed 6 bases at V and 0 bases at J, with 10 bases between. CDR1 MNHEY and CDR2 SMNVEV come from the germline V gene (reference sequence). CDR3 amino acids: CASRLMISTDTQYF. CDR3 in DNA: TGTGCCAGCAGACTAATGATTAGCACAGATACGCAGTATTTT.

In this sample, this clonotype turned up a few times. V gene TRBV7-9 combines with J gene TRBJ1-1; no firm D call. The CDR3 runs to 14 residues. CDR1 is SEHNR, CDR2 FQNEAQ, per germline (reference sequence). V was pared by 1 base and J by 5 bases, with 11 bases between. The CDR3 here is CASSLVMGRTEAFF. For the CDR3, the DNA is TGTGCCAGCAGCTTAGTAATGGGAAGGACTGAAGCTTTCTTT.

This clonotype was seen a few times. The chain's CDR3 is CASSAIRGPGANVLTF. As DNA, the CDR3 is TGTGCCAGCAGTGCTATTAGGGGGCCGGGGGCCAACGTCCTGACTTTC. The chain recombines TRBV2 with TRBJ2-6, with 7 nucleotides matching TRBD1. The germline V gene encodes CDR1 SNHLY and CDR2 FYNNEI. The CDR3 covers 16 residues. V gave up 4 bases and J gave up 4 bases; unmatched junction bases: 7.

The table lists this clonotype with a few counts. The chain couples TRBV12-3 or TRBV12-4 to TRBJ2-7; 12 bases map to TRBD2. Trimming cost V 6 bases and J 2 bases; bases outside gene matches: 2. There are 14 residues in the CDR3. CDR3 in DNA: TGTGCCAGCAGGCTAGCGGGAGGGCCCTACGAGCAGTACTTC. Translated, it gives CASRLAGGPYEQYF.